The 5 T cell receptor beta chains given below trace back to one sample, sequenced in a study of human T cells and chemical hapten exposure (dated by TCRdb to the early 2020s). This specimen's time point label, per the study, means: pre-sensitization, week 0. The sample's treatment or condition label, in plain terms: therapeutic diphenylcyclopropenone sensitization with weekly scalp DPC. Total RNA was extracted from unfractionated whole blood collected in Tempus Blood RNA tubes. The library was obtained by RACE. Sequencing was carried out with a NextSeq 500. In TCRdb, the public reads were trimmed at Q25 with fastp and aligned with MiXCR, with productive beta chains retained. Rows are combined by CDR3 protein, so each entry shows the most common genes and DNA. The sample table contains over 50,000 distinct CDR3 sequences; only one count was recorded for 8.5% to 10% of them. Jointly, the top ten make up approximately 9.7% of the sample.

The sequenced sample was whole blood, obtained in connection with sensitization to the hapten diphenylcyclopropenone (DPC). The source of these receptors is a woman younger than 45 with alopecia areata. Some clones in this sample may be carry-over from other donors' samples.

This chain links TRBV18 with TRBJ2-5; D not certain. The CDR3 contains 13 residues. The ends were cut back, 6 bases at V and 2 bases at J, with 10 bases in the middle. CDR1 and CDR2 (germline): KGHSH, LQKENI. Here the CDR3 reads CASSRAQQETQYF. Here the CDR3 DNA reads TGTGCCAGCTCTCGGGCCCAGCAAGAGACCCAGTACTTC. Full variable domain (missing parts from reference TRBV18 and TRBJ2-5): NAGVMQNPRHLVRRRGQEARLRCSPMKGHSHVYWYRQLPEEGLKFMVYLQKENIIDESGMPKERFSAEFPKEGPSILRIQQVVRGDSAAYFCASSRAQQETQYFGPGTRLLVL.

This clonotype was counted between two and nine times. The chain joins TRBV5-1 to TRBJ1-1; 9 bases map to TRBD1. The CDR3 totals 16 residues. After removal of 5 bases from V and 1 base from J, the junction contained 9 bases not matched to a gene. Germline loops: CDR1 SGHRS, CDR2 YFSETQ. CDR3 in amino acids: CASRKGTGTRNTEAFF. CDR3 sequence (DNA): TGCGCCAGCAGAAAAGGGACAGGGACCAGGAACACTGAAGCTTTCTTT.

This clonotype has ten or more counts. The V and J genes are TRBV20-1 and TRBJ1-1; D unclear. CDR1 is DFQATT and CDR2 is SNEGSKA in the germline V gene (reference sequence). There are 16 residues in the CDR3. The ends were cut back, 1 base at V and 6 bases at J, with 21 bases in the middle. CDR3 loop: CSARGRTGKGPSEAFF. CDR3 DNA sequence: TGCAGTGCTAGAGGTCGTACCGGGAAGGGCCCATCTGAAGCTTTCTTT.

This clonotype was recorded a few times. The chain has TRBV27 and TRBJ2-5; possible D gene TRBD2, 5 bases. The CDR3 consists of 14 residues. The germline gives CDR1 MNHEY, CDR2 SMNVEV (reference sequence). With 6 bases removed from V and 5 bases from J, the gap between germline ends came to 16 bases. The CDR3 is CASSLLGPSETQYF. CDR3 bases: TGTGCCAGCAGCTTACTAGGACCCTCGGAGACCCAGTACTTC.

The V gene is TRBV12-3 or TRBV12-4, the J gene TRBJ2-7, with 8 bases matching TRBD1. The length of the CDR3 is 15 residues. Germline trimming cut 1 base from V and 7 bases from J; bases unmatched to any gene: 9. The DNA for the CDR3 is TGTGCCAGCAGTTTAGGCGGGCAGGGGGCGAATGAGCAGTACTTC. As protein: CASSLGGQGANEQYF.